The text below deals with one T cell receptor (beta chain). No antigen is known for it. The data belong to a study of T cells in Graves' hyperthyroidism and ophthalmopathy. Findings and limits, study-wide: Ophthalmopathy was separated from stable hyperthyroidism by a 13 V-J model.

Amplification of TCR beta CDR3 regions used RNA as the template. In the first-round RT-PCR of the TCR CDR3, the HTBI primer set was used. TCRdb recomputed calls from the multiplex PCR reads with MiXCR, one row per CDR3 protein. The sample consists of about 640,000 distinct CDR3 sequences, 45% of them appearing once. V shed 4 bases and J 6 bases; nucleotides not matched to a gene: 11. Looked up from germline, CDR1 is KGHDR and CDR2 is SFDVKD. This CDR3 spans 18 amino acids. Diagnoses were made from clinical symptoms, serum measures (thyroxine and TRAb), thyroid ultrasound and orbital computed tomography.

V is TRBV24-1 and J is TRBJ2-2, with 12 nucleotides matching TRBD1. This receptor was identified in an adult man with Graves' disease, either hyperthyroidism or ophthalmopathy (not recorded which). Material: peripheral blood or thyroid tissue (not recorded which). The CDR3 region has the DNA TGTGCCACCAGTGACAATAAACCCGGGACAGGGGGCTCCGGGGAGCTGTTTTTT. Translating gives CATSDNKPGTGGSGELFF.